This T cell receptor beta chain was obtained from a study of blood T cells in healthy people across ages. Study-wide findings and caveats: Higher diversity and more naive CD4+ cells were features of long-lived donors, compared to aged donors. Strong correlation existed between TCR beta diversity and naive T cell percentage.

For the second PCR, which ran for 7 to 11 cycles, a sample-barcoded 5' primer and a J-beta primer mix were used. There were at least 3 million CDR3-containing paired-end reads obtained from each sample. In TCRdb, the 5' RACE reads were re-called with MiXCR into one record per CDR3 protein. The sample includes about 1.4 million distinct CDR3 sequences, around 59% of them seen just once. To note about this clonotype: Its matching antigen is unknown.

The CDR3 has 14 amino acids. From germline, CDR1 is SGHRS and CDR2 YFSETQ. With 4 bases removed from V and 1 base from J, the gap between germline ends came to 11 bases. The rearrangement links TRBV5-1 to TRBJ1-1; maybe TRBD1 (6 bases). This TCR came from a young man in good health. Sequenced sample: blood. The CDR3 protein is CASSNGQQNTEAFF. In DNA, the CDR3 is TGCGCCAGCAGCAACGGACAGCAGAACACTGAAGCTTTCTTT.